This T cell receptor beta chain was sequenced during a study of cytomegalovirus exposure and HLA in healthy donors. This clone showed up just a few times. The antigen remains unidentified. CDR3 size: 18 residues. Germline values: CDR1 SGHRS, CDR2 YFSETQ. With 0 bases clipped from V and 2 bases from J, the junction kept 10 bases outside the gene matches. Findings and limits, study-wide: Later analysis reportedly placed an Asian-associated ancestry cluster below the roughly 700-donor mean in N-insertions.

PCR involved 60 Vbeta and 13 Jbeta primers. Generated by immunoSEQ multiplex PCR, the TCRdb table keeps only in-frame clones and is missing some. The top ten hold about 1.5% of the sample, which has about 130,000 clones, around 82% seen once. The J gene is TRBJ2-2, the V gene TRBV5-1, with 7 bases lining up with TRBD2. The clonotype originates from a boy younger than 18 in good health and CMV-seronegative. Sequenced material: PBMCs. The CDR3 DNA follows: TGCGCCAGCAGCTTGGATGCGCTAGCGGAGTATAACACCGGGGAGCTGTTTTTT. Encoded protein: CASSLDALAEYNTGELFF.